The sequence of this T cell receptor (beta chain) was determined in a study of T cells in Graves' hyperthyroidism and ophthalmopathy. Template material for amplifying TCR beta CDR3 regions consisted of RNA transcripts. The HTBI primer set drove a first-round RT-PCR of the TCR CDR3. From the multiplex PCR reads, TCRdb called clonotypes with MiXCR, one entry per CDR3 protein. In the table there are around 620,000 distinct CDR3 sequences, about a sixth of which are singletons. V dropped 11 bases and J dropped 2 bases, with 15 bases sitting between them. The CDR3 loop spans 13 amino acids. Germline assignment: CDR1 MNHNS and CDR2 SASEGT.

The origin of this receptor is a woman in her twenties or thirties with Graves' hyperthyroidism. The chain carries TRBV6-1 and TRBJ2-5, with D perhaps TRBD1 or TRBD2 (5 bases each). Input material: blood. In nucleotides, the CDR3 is TGTGCCCGACTCCTGGGACGGCAAGAGACCCAGTACTTC. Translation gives CARLLGRQETQYF.